These 10 T cell receptor beta chains share one sample of origin, sequenced in a study of T cell changes during pregnancy in multiple sclerosis. The table came from immunoSEQ multiplex PCR; TCRdb's copy has only in-frame clones and leaves some out. The table has 55,000 to 70,000 clones, approximately 90% seen once. Sample: peripheral blood, taken in the second trimester of pregnancy. The receptors stem from a female donor in good health, enrolled as a control in a pregnancy study.

The gene calls are TRBV27 and TRBJ2-3; TRBD2 matches 7 bases. Germline CDR1 reads MNHEY; CDR2 reads SMNVEV (reference sequence). The CDR3 consists of 13 residues. The J segment lost 2 bases and the V segment lost 6 bases, leaving 2 bases of the junction unmatched. CDR3 DNA: TGTGCCAGCAGCAGCGGGACCACAGATACGCAGTATTTT. This codes for CASSSGTTDTQYF.

V and J are TRBV5-3 and TRBJ2-1, with TRBD2 identical over 13 bases. TRBV5-3 is an ORF for which the function is uncertain. The CDR3 is 19 amino acids. V lost 1 base to trimming and J lost 3 bases; unmatched junction nucleotides: 10. The CDR3 DNA reads as TGTGCCAGAAGCTTGCCCACTAGCGGGAGGGCCGGGGGCTACAATGAGCAGTTCTTC. Protein sequence: CARSLPTSGRAGGYNEQFF.

The rearrangement joins TRBV14 to TRBJ2-5; 10 bases are shared with TRBD2. Losses at the gene ends were 0 bases for V and 4 bases for J; bases not matched to a gene: 8. The germline CDR1 and CDR2 sequences are SGHDN and FVKESK. The CDR3 runs to 17 residues. The CDR3 loop reads CASSQDLSLAGVETQYF. The CDR3 region has the DNA TGTGCCAGCAGCCAAGACCTCTCCCTAGCGGGAGTAGAGACCCAGTACTTC. The full variable domain, completed using reference TRBV14 and TRBJ2-5, is EAGVTQFPSHSVIEKGQTVTLRCDPISGHDNLYWYRRVMGKEIKFLLHFVKESKQDESGMPNNRFLAERTGGTYSTLKVQPAELEDSGVYFCASSQDLSLAGVETQYFGPGTRLLVL.

This chain connects TRBV6-6 to TRBJ1-1; D unresolved. Trimming removed 6 bases at V and 3 bases at J, with 8 bases between. This CDR3 contains 12 residues. Germline V CDR1 and CDR2: MNHNY, SVGAGI (reference sequence). The CDR3 protein is CASSYGYTEAFF. In nucleotides, the CDR3 is TGTGCCAGCAGCTATGGTTACACTGAAGCTTTCTTT.

This rearrangement joins TRBV7-9 to TRBJ2-1, with TRBD1 identical over 7 bases. Trimming at V came to 5 bases and at J to 7 bases, leaving 5 bases not matched to a gene. From germline, CDR1 is SEHNR and CDR2 FQNEAQ (reference sequence). This CDR3 has 13 residues. The CDR3 DNA sequence: TGTGCCAGCAGCCGACAGGGAGCAAATGAGCAGTTCTTC. It translates to CASSRQGANEQFF.

This clone was detected only once. The chain joins TRBV28 to TRBJ1-2; D is possibly TRBD1 (5 bases). Germline assignment: CDR1 MDHEN and CDR2 SYDVKM. The CDR3 runs to 14 residues. Trimming left V 5 bases short and J 9 bases short, with 19 bases between. CDR3 in amino acids: CASSHPRGKESYTF. DNA of the CDR3: TGTGCCAGCAGTCACCCCCGGGGGAAAGAAAGCTACACCTTC.

This clone was observed once. The rearrangement links TRBV5-1 to TRBJ1-2; 7 bases map to TRBD1. V gave up 5 bases and J gave up 1 base; unmatched junction bases: 11. The germline gives CDR1 SGHRS, CDR2 YFSETQ. The CDR3 has 16 residues. CDR3 sequence reads: CASSFGDREVNYGYTF. CDR3 coding DNA: TGCGCCAGCAGTTTCGGTGACAGGGAGGTTAACTATGGCTACACCTTC.

The rearrangement links TRBV6-6 to TRBJ2-3; 9 nucleotides line up with TRBD2. The CDR3 totals 16 residues. Germline V gene lookup returns CDR1 MNHNY and CDR2 SVGAGI (reference sequence). The V gene end was trimmed by 3 bases and the J gene end by 6 bases; junction bases not matched to a gene: 10. As DNA, the CDR3 is TGTGCCAGCAGTTATCGAGCGGGAGGTGGGGCCGATACGCAGTATTTT. Its translation is CASSYRAGGGADTQYF.

The chain uses TRBV6-1 and TRBJ1-2; D unclear. Deletions cut 4 bases from V and 2 bases from J, with 11 bases between. The CDR3 runs 14 residues. The germline CDR1 and CDR2 sequences are MNHNS and SASEGT. CDR3 sequence: CASSASSQNYGYTF. The DNA of the CDR3 is TGTGCCAGCAGTGCGTCGTCACAGAACTATGGCTACACCTTC.

The V and J genes are TRBV4-2 and TRBJ1-3, with 9 bases lining up with TRBD1. V lost 1 base to trimming and J lost 4 bases; unmatched junction nucleotides: 2. The CDR3 loop spans 15 amino acids. Per germline, CDR1 LGHNA and CDR2 YNFKEQ. CDR3 coding DNA: TGTGCCAGCAGCCAAGGGACAGGGGAAGGAAACACCATATATTTT. Translated: CASSQGTGEGNTIYF.